These 23 T cell receptor beta chains originate from one sample sequenced in a study of tumor T cells in aggressive B-cell lymphoma. Here immunoSEQ multiplex PCR was the method, and the copy in TCRdb shows in-frame clones only, minus some. The table has roughly 2,800 clones, 70% to 90% seen once. The specimen was tumor tissue. The receptor set was obtained from an adult with diffuse large B cell lymphoma.

This clone was seen only once. The V gene is TRBV4-1, the J gene TRBJ1-1, with D uncertain. Germline V gene lookup returns CDR1 MGHRA and CDR2 YSYEKL. V was clipped by 0 bases and J by 4 bases, with 15 bases between them. This CDR3 has 16 residues. The CDR3 here is CASSQERARGTTEAFF. CDR3 nucleotide sequence: TGCGCCAGCAGCCAAGAGAGGGCACGCGGAACCACTGAAGCTTTCTTT.

This chain connects TRBV7-8 to TRBJ2-5; 9 bases map to TRBD1. This CDR3 spans 22 amino acids. Germline V gene sequence: CDR1 SGHVS, CDR2 FQNEAQ. V was pared by 5 bases and J by 2 bases, with 27 bases of the junction left unmatched. This CDR3 reads CASSPYRLLGQGVRGHQETQYF. The CDR3 DNA is TGTGCCAGCAGCCCGTATAGGCTATTGGGACAGGGTGTGCGGGGACATCAAGAGACCCAGTACTTC. The whole variable domain, filled in from reference TRBV7-8 and TRBJ2-5, reads GAGVSQSPRYKVAKRGQDVALRCDPISGHVSLFWYQQALGQGPEFLTYFQNEAQLDKSGLPSDRFFAERPEGSVSTLKIQRTQQEDSAVYLCASSPYRLLGQGVRGHQETQYFGPGTRLLVL.

This clone was seen just once. The V and J genes are TRBV5-1 and TRBJ2-2; tentative D call: TRBD2 (5 bases). The CDR3 is 16 residues long. Germline V gives CDR1 SGHRS, CDR2 YFSETQ. V was trimmed by 0 bases and J by 4 bases, leaving 13 bases between them. CDR3 loop: CASSLVSGIITGELFF. The CDR3 DNA follows: TGCGCCAGCAGCTTGGTGAGCGGCATAATCACCGGGGAGCTGTTTTTT.

The chain couples TRBV4-1 to TRBJ1-2, with D tentatively TRBD1 (5 bases). CDR1 and CDR2 (germline): MGHRA, YSYEKL. V was shortened by 1 base and J by 2 bases, with 11 bases between the two germline ends. The CDR3 totals 15 residues. CDR3 amino acids: CASSQVTGANYGYTF. In DNA, the CDR3 is TGCGCCAGCAGCCAAGTAACAGGAGCCAACTATGGCTACACCTTC.

The chain joins TRBV30 to TRBJ1-3; 8 nucleotides agree with TRBD1. After removal of 8 bases from V and 4 bases from J, the junction contained 16 bases not matched to a gene. CDR3 size: 16 residues. The germline gives CDR1 GTSNPN, CDR2 SVGIG (reference sequence). As DNA, the CDR3 is TGTGCCCAGACGAAGGGGGCAGGGGGCGTCGGAAACACCATATATTTT. This gives the protein CAQTKGAGGVGNTIYF.

The chain links TRBV11-3 to TRBJ2-2, with D possibly being TRBD2 (5 bases). The CDR3 runs to 13 residues. Looked up from germline, CDR1 is SGHNT and CDR2 is YENEEA. The V end lost 5 bases, the J end lost 1 base, and 5 bases lay between the germline ends. In nucleotides, the CDR3 is TGTGCCAGCAGCGAGGGGAACACCGGGGAGCTGTTTTTT. Amino acid sequence: CASSEGNTGELFF. The full variable domain, in which reference TRBV11-3 and TRBJ2-2 provide the parts outside the CDR3, is EAGVVQSPRYKIIEKKQPVAFWCNPISGHNTLYWYLQNLGQGPELLIRYENEEAVDDSQLPKDRFSAERLKGVDSTLKIQPAELGDSAVYLCASSEGNTGELFFGEGSRLTVL.

This clone was seen a handful of times. The gene calls are TRBV30 and TRBJ1-3; D not resolved. Per the germline V gene, CDR1 is GTSNPN and CDR2 is SVGIG (reference sequence). Trimming removed 1 base from V and 2 bases from J, with 12 bases in between. The CDR3 totals 15 residues. The CDR3 DNA sequence: TGTGCCTGGAGTGGACGGCGAGGGCCTGGAAACACCATATATTTT. As protein: CAWSGRRGPGNTIYF. The full variable domain, its missing parts supplied by reference TRBV30 and TRBJ1-3, is SQTIHQWPATLVQPVGSPLSLECTVEGTSNPNLYWYRQAAGRGLQLLFYSVGIGQISSEVPQNLSASRPQDRQFILSSKKLLLSDSGFYLCAWSGRRGPGNTIYFGEGSWLTVV.

The chain carries TRBV7-2 and TRBJ2-7; TRBD1 is a possible D gene (6 bases). Per the germline V gene, CDR1 is SGHTA and CDR2 is FQGNSA. Trimming left V 6 bases short and J 8 bases short, with 26 bases between. The CDR3 loop spans 16 amino acids. CDR3: CASSPTQGSSSSKQYF. The CDR3 DNA sequence: TGTGCCAGCAGTCCTACCCAGGGGTCCTCTTCTTCGAAGCAGTACTTC. Full variable domain (rest looked up from reference TRBV7-2 and TRBJ2-7): GAGVSQSPSNKVTEKGKDVELRCDPISGHTALYWYRQSLGQGLEFLIYFQGNSAPDKSGLPSDRFSAERTGGSVSTLTIQRTQQEDSAVYLCASSPTQGSSSSKQYFGPGTRLTVT.

This chain connects TRBV10-1 to TRBJ2-3; D is unclear. V shed 0 bases and J shed 1 base, with 5 bases lying between them. Germline CDR1 and CDR2: WNHNN and SYGVQD (reference sequence). The CDR3 contains 14 residues. CDR3 in DNA: TGCGCCAGCAGTGAGTCGAGCGGCACAGATACGCAGTATTTT. Protein sequence: CASSESSGTDTQYF.

V and J are TRBV21-1 and TRBJ2-1; the DNA was not used to check the table's D call, TRBD2. TRBV21-1 is designated a pseudogene. This CDR3 region has 13 residues. This CDR3 is CASSLEGNNEQFF. DNA of the CDR3: TGTGCCAGCTCCCTAGAGGGAAACAATGAGCAGTTCTTC.

This chain uses TRBV7-9 with TRBJ2-1, with 8 bases that match TRBD2. In germline, CDR1 is SEHNR, CDR2 FQNEAQ (reference sequence). J lost 8 bases, V lost 2 bases, and 8 bases had no gene match. CDR3 length: 15 residues. DNA for the CDR3: TGTGCCAGCAGCTTAAAAGAAGCGGGAGTCCATGAGCAGTTCTTC. It specifies CASSLKEAGVHEQFF.

The J gene is TRBJ2-7, the V gene TRBV27; D perhaps matches TRBD1 (5 bases). Trimming removed 3 bases at V and 5 bases at J, with 14 bases between. Germline V CDR1 and CDR2: MNHEY, SMNVEV (reference sequence). This CDR3 is 14 amino acids long. CDR3 region: CASSFSAGWDEQYF. CDR3 in DNA: TGTGCCAGCAGTTTTTCGGCAGGGTGGGACGAGCAGTACTTC.

V and J are TRBV27 and TRBJ2-3, with 9 nucleotides matching TRBD1. The CDR3 extends over 15 amino acids. Per germline, CDR1 MNHEY and CDR2 SMNVEV (reference sequence). Unmatched junction bases numbered 7, after V lost 5 bases and J lost 4 bases. CDR3 coding DNA: TGTGCCAGCAGTACCGGACAGGGGTTGGCAGATACGCAGTATTTT. This codes for CASSTGQGLADTQYF.

The V call is TRBV29-1, the J call TRBJ2-4, with TRBD2 matching 9 bases. Germline CDR1 is SQVTM and CDR2 is ANQGSEA. The CDR3 totals 15 residues. After removal of 6 bases from V and 6 bases from J, the junction contained 12 bases not matched to a gene. CDR3 nucleotide sequence: TGCAGCGTCCTCGGGGTAGCGGGAGTGGGAAACATTCAGTACTTC. This sequence encodes CSVLGVAGVGNIQYF.

V and J are TRBV29-1 and TRBJ1-1, with D possibly matching TRBD1 (5 bases). Germline-derived CDR1 and CDR2 are SQVTM and ANQGSEA. V was trimmed by 0 bases and J by 4 bases, leaving 15 bases between them. The CDR3 length is 15 residues. The DNA for the CDR3 is TGCAGCGTTGAAGAGGGACCGGGGGTTACCACTGAAGCTTTCTTT. It codes for CSVEEGPGVTTEAFF.

This clone was seen a handful of times. The chain has TRBV5-4 and TRBJ2-3, with TRBD2 as a possible D gene (6 bases). Trimming took off 3 bases at V and 2 bases at J, with 13 bases between the two ends. This CDR3 region has 15 residues. Germline-derived CDR1 and CDR2 are SGHNT and YYREEE (reference sequence). CDR3 sequence (DNA): TGTGCCAGCAGCTCCGGGACTCCAATCACAGATACGCAGTATTTT. This codes for CASSSGTPITDTQYF.

The chain is built from TRBV15 and TRBJ1-1; no definite D call. V shed 5 bases and J shed 2 bases, with 9 bases lying between them. This CDR3 region has 13 residues. CDR1 LNHNV and CDR2 YYDKDF come from the germline V gene (reference sequence). CDR3 bases: TGTGCCACCAGCCTCGGGTATAACACTGAAGCTTTCTTT. Protein sequence: CATSLGYNTEAFF.

The chain couples TRBV7-9 to TRBJ1-1; 8 bases map to TRBD1. The CDR3 contains 12 residues. Germline lookup yields CDR1 SEHNR and CDR2 FQNEAQ (reference sequence). J gave up 8 bases and V 5 bases, and 4 bases lay outside the gene matches. The CDR3 loop is CASSKDRGEAFF. The CDR3 DNA reads as TGTGCCAGCAGCAAAGACAGGGGCGAAGCTTTCTTT.

This clone was detected once. V usage is TRBV6-1 and J usage is TRBJ2-3, with TRBD2 matching over 10 bases. The CDR3 covers 15 residues. J gave up 4 bases and V 5 bases, and 6 bases lay outside the gene matches. Germline CDR1 and CDR2: MNHNS and SASEGT. The CDR3 nucleotides are TGTGCCAGCAGTCCTTTAGCGGGGGGCCCAGATACGCAGTATTTT. Its protein product is CASSPLAGGPDTQYF.

This clone was found once. The V call is TRBV19, the J call TRBJ2-7, with TRBD2 identical over 10 bases. CDR1 and CDR2 (germline): LNHDA, SQIVND (reference sequence). The CDR3 sequence is 15 residues long. V was pared by 5 bases and J by 0 bases, with 4 bases of the junction left unmatched. In nucleotides, the CDR3 is TGTGCCAGTAGTCCGACTAGCGGGTCCTCCTACGAGCAGTACTTC. It specifies CASSPTSGSSYEQYF.

This clone has only one observation. The chain has TRBV9 and TRBJ2-3; 9 positions agree with TRBD2. J gave up 4 bases and V 4 bases, and 7 bases lay outside the gene matches. This CDR3 spans 15 amino acids. Germline V lookup: CDR1 SGDLS, CDR2 YYNGEE. The CDR3 loop is CASSWAGGRSDTQYF. The CDR3 DNA reads as TGTGCCAGCAGCTGGGCGGGGGGGCGCTCAGATACGCAGTATTTT. The full variable domain, with the rest looked up from reference TRBV9 and TRBJ2-3, is DSGVTQTPKHLITATGQRVTLRCSPRSGDLSVYWYQQSLDQGLQFLIQYYNGEERAKGNILERFSAQQFPDLHSELNLSSLELGDSALYFCASSWAGGRSDTQYFGPGTRLTVL.

The chain has TRBV9 and TRBJ1-2, with 7 positions matching TRBD1. Germline V lookup: CDR1 SGDLS, CDR2 YYNGEE. J gave up 7 bases and V 0 bases, and 9 bases lay outside the gene matches. This CDR3 contains 15 residues. CDR3 DNA: TGTGCCAGCAGCGTAGATGCCAGACAGGGCGGTGGCTACACCTTC. Translated: CASSVDARQGGGYTF.

The gene calls are TRBV30 and TRBJ2-1, with D perhaps TRBD2 (5 bases). The V end lost 8 bases, the J end lost 1 base, and 12 bases lay between the germline ends. Germline CDR1 reads GTSNPN; CDR2 reads SVGIG (reference sequence). The CDR3 covers 13 residues. CDR3 amino acids: CAQRVLSYNEQFF. DNA of the CDR3: TGTGCCCAGAGGGTTCTATCCTACAATGAGCAGTTCTTC.